Included here is one T cell receptor beta chain sequence, with context. This clonotype was seen many times. This receptor's antigen is unknown. No much larger clone is present one base from it, and per-base qualities are unavailable. Receptor libraries were prepared by PCR. Sequencing took place on an Illumina HiSeq 2500. To normalize quantification of the TCRbeta repertoire, the TCR libraries were built with molecular barcoding that relied on unique molecular identifiers. TCRdb trimmed the raw reads at Q25, called clones with MiXCR and kept productive beta chains. Rows with one shared CDR3 protein collapse into an entry with the most common genes and DNA. The sample profile shows about 97,000 distinct CDR3 sequences; approximately 6% of them were found once. Of the sample, approximately 6.6% is held by the ten largest clones. The intended sense of this specimen's time point label: day 60 (about 2 months) after transplantation. The treatment or condition label, as the study defines it: allogeneic hematopoietic cell transplantation with graft depleted of TCRalphabeta T cells and CD19 B cells. The children who served as transplant recipients had been given grafts of TCRalphabeta/CD19-depleted allogeneic hematopoietic cells.

Trimming takes 0 bases from V and 5 bases from J, and the germline ends sit 20 bases apart. In the germline V gene, CDR1 corresponds to SGHRS and CDR2 to YFSETQ. Including the terminal cysteine and phenylalanine, the CDR3 comprises 17 residues. The sequence is cut down to CDR3 DNA, 51 bases in frame from base 1. This sample stems from a study of T-cell reconstitution after alpha-beta-depleted transplantation in children (dated by TCRdb to 2015 to 2016). Regarding the study in general: The study quantitatively tracked T-cell immune reconstitution after TCRalphabeta/CD19-depleted allogeneic hematopoietic cell transplantation in children using TCR repertoire profiling.

Study-wide findings and limitations: The apparently early alphabetaT-cell count recovery about two months after transplant was reportedly dependent on only several hundred rapidly expanded clones derived from non-depleted graft cells. Over subsequent months, a decline in hyperexpanded clone frequencies was noted, and after one year, T-cell counts and TCRbeta diversity were mostly ascribed to newly produced T cells. In some patients, the high TCRbeta diversity seen at day 60 was put down to recipient T cells and intrathymic progenitors that had survived conditioning.

The sequence came from a female patient aged 2-9 years who had a stem cell transplant for Fanconi anemia, so the T cells may come from the graft donor. The rearranged chain carries TRBV5-1 and TRBJ2-5; TRBD1 might be the D gene, on 5 matching bases. Specimen: PBMCs, mostly from graft donor cells, collected 60 days after TCRalphabeta/CD19-depleted stem cell transplant. The CDR3 is CASSLEAASSGRETQYF. The DNA sequence follows: TGCGCCAGCAGCTTGGAGGCTGCGTCGTCAGGGCGTGAGACCCAGTACTTC.